This T cell receptor beta chain was documented in a study of OX40 agonist ivuxolimab in advanced cancers. The overall study: Intravenous ivuxolimab at 0.01 to 10 mg/kg was given to patients every 2 weeks.

This clone has at least ten counts. Its antigen is as yet unknown. Clones were read by immunoSEQ multiplex PCR, and TCRdb kept only the in-frame ones, dropping some. The data hold fewer than 85,000 clones, with around four fifths observed a single time. V was pared by 3 bases and J by 1 base, with 9 bases between. Germline V lookup: CDR1 SNHLY, CDR2 FYNNEI. This CDR3 region has 14 residues. Whole-study results and caveats: Mean expanded clone counts were higher in CD8+ than CD4+ T cells.

The sequencing used CD4+ or CD8+ T cells sorted from blood, collected in a trial of the OX40 agonist ivuxolimab. This sequence was found in an adult with an advanced solid tumor such as melanoma, head and neck, liver or kidney cancer. The chain recombines TRBV2 with TRBJ1-1; D remains unclear. The CDR3, as DNA: TGTGCCAGCAGTGACCGGACCTCGAACACTGAAGCTTTCTTT. This encodes CASSDRTSNTEAFF.